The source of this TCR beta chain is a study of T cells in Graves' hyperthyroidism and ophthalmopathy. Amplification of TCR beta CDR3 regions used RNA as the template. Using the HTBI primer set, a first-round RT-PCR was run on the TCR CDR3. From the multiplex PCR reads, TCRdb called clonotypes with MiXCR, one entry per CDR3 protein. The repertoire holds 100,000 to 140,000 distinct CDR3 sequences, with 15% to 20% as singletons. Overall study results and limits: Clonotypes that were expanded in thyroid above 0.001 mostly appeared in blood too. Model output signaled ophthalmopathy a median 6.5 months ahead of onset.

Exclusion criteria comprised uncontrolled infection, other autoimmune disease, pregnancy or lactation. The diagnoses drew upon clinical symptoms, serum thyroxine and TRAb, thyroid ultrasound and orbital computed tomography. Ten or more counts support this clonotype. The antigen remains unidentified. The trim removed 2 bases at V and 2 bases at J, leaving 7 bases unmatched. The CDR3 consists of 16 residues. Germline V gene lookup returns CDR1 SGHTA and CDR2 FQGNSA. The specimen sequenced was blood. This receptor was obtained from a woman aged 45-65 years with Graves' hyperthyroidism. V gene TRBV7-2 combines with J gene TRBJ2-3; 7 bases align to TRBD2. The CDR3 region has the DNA TGTGCCAGCAGCTTAACCCGACTAGCTGCCACAGATACGCAGTATTTT. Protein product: CASSLTRLAATDTQYF. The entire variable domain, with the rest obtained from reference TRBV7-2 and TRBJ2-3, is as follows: GAGVSQSPSNKVTEKGKDVELRCDPISGHTALYWYRQSLGQGLEFLIYFQGNSAPDKSGLPSDRFSAERTGGSVSTLTIQRTQQEDSAVYLCASSLTRLAATDTQYFGPGTRLTVL.